This TCR beta chain was identified during a study of T cells after yellow fever vaccination. About the study: Fractions with few cells were prepared using SMART-Seq v4 Ultra Low Input.

TCRdb re-derived calls from the 5' RACE reads in MiXCR, one entry per CDR3 protein. The data hold approximately 450,000 distinct CDR3 sequences, with about 19% observed a single time. Trimming stripped 2 bases from V and 0 bases from J, with 8 bases between. The germline gives CDR1 ENHRY, CDR2 SYGVKD. This CDR3 comprises 15 residues. This receptor was taken from a man between 18 and 29 years old who received the YFV17D yellow fever vaccine. This specimen was PBMCs, taken before the yellow fever booster vaccination. The genes are TRBV10-3 and TRBJ2-1; no definite D call. CDR3 protein: CAISEGRTSYNEQFF. CDR3 coding DNA: TGTGCCATCAGTGAGGGACGAACCTCCTACAATGAGCAGTTCTTC.